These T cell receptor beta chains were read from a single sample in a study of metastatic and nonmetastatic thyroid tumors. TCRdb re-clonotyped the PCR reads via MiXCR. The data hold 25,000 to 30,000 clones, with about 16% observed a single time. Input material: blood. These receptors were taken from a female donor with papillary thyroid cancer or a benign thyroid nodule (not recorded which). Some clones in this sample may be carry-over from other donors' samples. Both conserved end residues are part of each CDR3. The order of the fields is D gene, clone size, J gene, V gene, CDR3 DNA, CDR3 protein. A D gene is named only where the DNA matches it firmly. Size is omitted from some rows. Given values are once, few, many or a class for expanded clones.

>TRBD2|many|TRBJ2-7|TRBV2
TGTGCCAGCAGAGCGGGGTCTCCCTACGAGCAGTACTTC
CASRAGSPYEQYF
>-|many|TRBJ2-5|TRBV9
TGTGCCAGCAGCGTAGAGGGACGGAACCAAGAGACCCAGTACTTC
CASSVEGRNQETQYF
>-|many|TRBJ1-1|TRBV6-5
TGTGCCAGCAGTTACGGGCAGGTCGGCACTGAAGCTTTCTTT
CASSYGQVGTEAFF
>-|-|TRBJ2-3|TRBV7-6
TGTGCCAGCAGCTTAGGTGGGCTCCGGGATACGCAGTATTTT
CASSLGGLRDTQYF
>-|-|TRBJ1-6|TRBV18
TGTGCCAGCTCACCACCTGTGGGGGGCGATTCACCCCTCCACTTT
CASSPPVGGDSPLHF
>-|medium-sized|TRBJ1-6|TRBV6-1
TGTGCCAGCAGTGTTTTTGGATCACCCTTCCACTTT
CASSVFGSPFHF
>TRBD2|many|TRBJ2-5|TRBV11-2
TGTGCCAGCAGCTTTAGTAGGACGACTAGCGGGAGGGCCGGGGAGACCCAGTACTTC
CASSFSRTTSGRAGETQYF
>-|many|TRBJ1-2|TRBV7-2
TGTGCCAGCAGCTCCCAGACGAGAGGTGGCTACACCTTC
CASSSQTRGGYTF
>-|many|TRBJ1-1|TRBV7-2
TGTGCCAGCAGCCAGACGGTACAGCCTCGTGCTGAAGCTTTCTTT
CASSQTVQPRAEAFF
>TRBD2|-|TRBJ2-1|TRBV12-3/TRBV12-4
TGTGCCAGCAGTCCTTCGACTAGCGGGAGAAATGAGCAGTTCTTC
CASSPSTSGRNEQFF
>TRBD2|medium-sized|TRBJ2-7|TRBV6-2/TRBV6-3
TGTGCCAGCAGTTACTCTCCTAGCGGGAGGGCCCACGAGCAGTACTTC
CASSYSPSGRAHEQYF
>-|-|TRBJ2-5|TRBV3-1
TGTGCCAGCAGACAAACGGGCCCGGGGGCCCGAGGGACCCAGTACTTC
CASRQTGPGARGTQYF
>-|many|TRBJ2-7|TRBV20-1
TGCAGTGCTAGAGAGCGGGGGCCGTCCTACGAGCAGTACTTC
CSARERGPSYEQYF
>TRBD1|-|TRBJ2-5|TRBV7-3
TGTGCCAGCAGCTCTACAGGGGAGAGATCAGAGACCCAGTACTTC
CASSSTGERSETQYF
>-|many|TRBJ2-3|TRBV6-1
TGTGCCAGCAAAGTGGACACAGACACGCAGTACTTT
CASKVDTDTQYF
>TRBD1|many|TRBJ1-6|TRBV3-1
TGTGCCAGCACCAACACAGGGGTGAACTATAATTCACCCCTCCACTTT
CASTNTGVNYNSPLHF
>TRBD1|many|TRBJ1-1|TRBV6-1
TGTGCCAGCAGTGCCCGGGACAGGGGGGTGAACACTGAAGCTTTCTTT
CASSARDRGVNTEAFF
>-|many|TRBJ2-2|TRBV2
TGTGCCAGCAAAACAGGGTTCCCCGGGGAGCTGTTTTTT
CASKTGFPGELFF
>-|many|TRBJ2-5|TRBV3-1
TGTGCCAGCAGCCAAGCGGATAGCTTTGGGGAGACCCAGTACTTC
CASSQADSFGETQYF
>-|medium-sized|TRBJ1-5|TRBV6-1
TGTGCCAGCAGTGTGTCCATCAATCAGCCCCAGCATTTT
CASSVSINQPQHF
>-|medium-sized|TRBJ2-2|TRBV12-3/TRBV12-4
TGTGCCAGCAGTTTACTAGGGCCGACCGGGGAGCTGTTTTTT
CASSLLGPTGELFF
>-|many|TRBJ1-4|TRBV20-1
TGCAGTGCTAGCTCTTCCGGACAGACTAATGAAAAACTGTTTTTT
CSASSSGQTNEKLFF
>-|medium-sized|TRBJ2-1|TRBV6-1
TGTGCCAGCAGAGGTAGAAATGAGCAGTTCTTC
CASRGRNEQFF